These 8 T cell receptor beta chains came from one sample sequenced in a study of blood T cell repertoires in COVID-19. The data were produced by immunoSEQ multiplex PCR, yet TCRdb's version contains in-frame clones alone and is incomplete. The table lists 300,000 to 350,000 clones, roughly 90% of them singletons. The sequenced material came from peripheral blood. Receptors were obtained from a man in his late teens or twenties with active or convalescent COVID-19.

This clone was observed once. The J gene is TRBJ2-7, the V gene TRBV21-1; TRBD1 is taken as the D call from the table, unchecked against the DNA. TRBV21-1 is given as a pseudogene. This CDR3 region has 14 residues. In DNA form, the CDR3 reads TGTGCCAGACCCCAAGGACAGGGCAATGGGGAGCAGTACTTC. Its translation is CARPQGQGNGEQYF.

V usage is TRBV20-1 and J usage is TRBJ2-7; 12 bases map to TRBD1. Looked up from germline, CDR1 is DFQATT and CDR2 is SNEGSKA (reference sequence). CDR3 length: 16 amino acids. Trimming took 3 bases from V and 5 from J; bases not matched to a gene: 11. The CDR3 DNA follows: TGCAGTGCTAGTTTGTCTCGCGGGGACAGGGGGCACGAGCAGTACTTC. Translation gives CSASLSRGDRGHEQYF.

The rearrangement joins TRBV7-2 to TRBJ1-6, with D possibly being TRBD1 (5 bases). Germline assignment: CDR1 SGHTA and CDR2 FQGNSA. Trimming stripped 3 bases from V and 4 bases from J, with 13 bases between. This CDR3 is built from 16 residues. CDR3 sequence (DNA): TGTGCCAGCAGCTTCGGGCAGGGTTCGTATAATTCACCCCTCCACTTT. This translates into CASSFGQGSYNSPLHF.

The chain uses TRBV19 and TRBJ2-5; unclear D gene. The V end was cut by 6 bases, the J end by 0 bases, with 17 bases between. Germline-derived CDR1 and CDR2 are LNHDA and SQIVND (reference sequence). The CDR3 consists of 16 residues. The CDR3 DNA is TGTGCCAGTAGCCCGCGGTTGGTCAGCGACCAAGAGACCCAGTACTTC. Encoded protein: CASSPRLVSDQETQYF.

This clone was detected a few times. The rearrangement joins TRBV28 to TRBJ2-1; TRBD2 agrees at 15 bases. CDR3 length equals 16 residues. Losses at the gene ends were 5 bases for V and 1 base for J; bases not matched to a gene: 0. Germline V lookup: CDR1 MDHEN, CDR2 SYDVKM. The DNA for the CDR3 is TGTGCCAGCAGTGGGACTAGCGGGAGGTCCTACAATGAGCAGTTCTTC. Its translation: CASSGTSGRSYNEQFF.

The V call is TRBV19, the J call TRBJ1-1, with 8 bases identical to TRBD1. CDR1 and CDR2 (germline): LNHDA, SQIVND (reference sequence). The CDR3 runs to 14 residues. V shed 7 bases, J shed 0 bases, and the junction held 4 bases outside the gene matches. The CDR3 spells CASTQDRVNTEAFF. The CDR3 DNA follows: TGTGCCAGTACCCAGGACAGGGTGAACACTGAAGCTTTCTTT.

The gene calls are TRBV5-1 and TRBJ2-1; 10 nucleotides line up with TRBD1. The CDR3 extends over 15 amino acids. Germline-derived CDR1 and CDR2 are SGHRS and YFSETQ. The V gene end was trimmed by 0 bases and the J gene end by 5 bases; junction bases not matched to a gene: 2. The CDR3 here is CASSLVGTGDNEQFF. The CDR3 nucleotides read TGCGCCAGCAGCTTGGTGGGGACAGGGGACAATGAGCAGTTCTTC.

This rearrangement joins TRBV6-1 to TRBJ2-5; 10 nucleotides align to TRBD2. The CDR3 consists of 16 residues. With V trimmed by 6 bases and J by 7 bases, 14 bases remained unmatched. Germline values: CDR1 MNHNS, CDR2 SASEGT. The CDR3: CASRERGSGGAGTQYF. CDR3 DNA: TGTGCCAGCAGGGAACGAGGGAGCGGGGGGGCTGGGACCCAGTACTTC.